These T cell receptor beta chains were read from a single sample in a study of blood T cell repertoires in COVID-19. Measured with immunoSEQ multiplex PCR; TCRdb has only the in-frame clones, and not every one. Of about 420,000 clones listed, 70% to 90% are singletons. The sample consisted of peripheral blood. The receptor source for this set is a man aged 18 to 29 with COVID-19, enrolled during active disease. Each CDR3 is given without its conserved first and last residue. Each record gives: D gene, V gene, CDR3 protein. The D gene is left open where the match is weak.

TRBD2,TRBV7-8,ASSFAGTSGRSTDTQY
.,TRBV7-2,ASSTTVTAYEQY
.,TRBV4-1,ASSQWSGQLYGYT
TRBD1,TRBV6-6,ASSNSQGFYEQY
.,TRBV7-8,ASIGGQRLRNEQF
.,TRBV6-6,ASRLGQALDTQY
.,TRBV5-8,ASSSRGGGGADTQY
TRBD1,TRBV3-1/TRBV3-2,ASSRRRGQETQY
TRBD1,TRBV14,ASSPLQGGVETQY
TRBD1,TRBV4-2,ASSRETGANTEAF
.,TRBV6-5,ASSYGRTRGEQY
.,TRBV2,ASSAEGTDTQY
.,TRBV7-9,ASSLGQGRTGELF
.,TRBV19,ASSIEQFSGNTIY
.,TRBV2,ASTSVGGELF
.,TRBV2,ASRNRNESYT
.,TRBV6-5,ASSYSWGLSGNTIY
TRBD1,TRBV20-1,SASRIGGVEQF
.,TRBV20-1,SARPGDGYT
TRBD2,TRBV5-1,ASSGSGRGTGELF
TRBD1,TRBV7-6,ASSPDRGRLTGELF
TRBD1,TRBV18,ASSPQPGQGALGANVLT
.,TRBV5-1,ASSLSRGMNTEAF
TRBD1,TRBV2,ASSTRQGANQPQH
.,TRBV6-5,ASGGAGTDTQY
TRBD1,TRBV19,ASSWDSRSPLH
.,TRBV3-1/TRBV3-2,ASSPSLPLNYGYT
TRBD1,TRBV7-9,ASSSGTGNTEAF
TRBD2,TRBV7-3,ASSSWTSGSLTYEQY
TRBD1,TRBV5-1,ASSLNGQGGTDTQY
.,TRBV3-1/TRBV3-2,ASSPRMDTQY
.,TRBV19,ASSEQRNQPQH
TRBD1,TRBV9,ASSPTGTGITGELF
TRBD1,TRBV9,ASSALQGVNTEAF
TRBD1,TRBV6-5,ASEARDRQPQH
.,TRBV30,AWSPWHHTEAF
TRBD1,TRBV5-6,ASSRGTAGNQPQH
.,TRBV6-5,ASSYSGHLYQETQY
.,TRBV10-1,ASSESTDKETQY
.,TRBV5-4,ASSLAGNTGELF
.,TRBV4-1,ASSPGGVGKKPQH
TRBD1,TRBV19,ASRLGTGNTEAF
.,TRBV3-1/TRBV3-2,ASSQIGGNTEAF
TRBD1,TRBV6-5,ASSSHGTENYGYT
.,TRBV7-9,ASSLTAGGELF
.,TRBV24-1,ATSDSTGVLDTQY
.,TRBV24-1,ATSDSTVTYEQY
TRBD1,TRBV7-9,ASSLQGATDTQY